Below are 6 T cell receptor beta chains sequenced from a single sample in a study of T-cell reconstitution after alpha-beta-depleted transplantation in children. A library of TCRbeta sequences, prepared with unique molecular identifiers, was generated. MiXCR was run by TCRdb on the PCR reads, yielding one entry per CDR3 protein. This sample carries about 480,000 distinct CDR3 sequences, around 12% of them seen once, and the ten largest clones take about 5.6%. The sample consisted of PBMCs from the stem cell graft donor, taken from the stem cell graft. Receptors originate from a human donor who donated a stem cell graft to a child with combined immunodeficiency.

The V call is TRBV12-3 or TRBV12-4, the J call TRBJ2-1; D remains unclear. With 0 bases removed from V and 4 bases from J, the gap between germline ends came to 10 bases. The length of the CDR3 is 15 residues. CDR3 sequence reads: CASSLAFAFYNEQFF. Written as DNA, the CDR3 is TGTGCCAGCAGTTTAGCGTTTGCATTTTACAATGAGCAGTTCTTC.

This chain links TRBV9 with TRBJ1-4, with TRBD1 identical over 9 bases. Germline lookup yields CDR1 SGDLS and CDR2 YYNGEE. The V segment lost 1 base and the J segment 4 bases; nucleotides outside the gene matches: 8. This CDR3 contains 17 residues. The chain's CDR3 is CASSVREKGQGNEKLFF. DNA for the CDR3: TGTGCCAGCAGCGTAAGAGAAAAGGGACAGGGTAATGAAAAACTGTTTTTT.

This clonotype was seen a few times. The CDR3 sequence: CASSVAAGDTNEKLFF. The DNA for the CDR3 is TGTGCCAGCAGCGTAGCGGCAGGGGATACTAATGAAAAACTGTTTTTT. The genes are TRBV9 and TRBJ1-4; D is possibly TRBD1 (6 bases). V was clipped by 0 bases and J by 2 bases, with 11 bases between them. This CDR3 region has 16 residues. In germline, CDR1 is SGDLS, CDR2 YYNGEE.

A few counts support this clonotype. This chain links TRBV20-1 with TRBJ2-3; D gene unclear. In germline, CDR1 is DFQATT, CDR2 SNEGSKA (reference sequence). The CDR3 is 15 amino acids. Trimming removed 2 bases at V and 3 bases at J, with 15 bases between. The CDR3 bases are TGCAGTGCTAGACATCGGCCGGGCTCAACAGATACGCAGTATTTT. Its protein is CSARHRPGSTDTQYF.

The chain joins TRBV5-1 to TRBJ1-4; D unclear. The V end lost 0 bases, the J end lost 7 bases, and 13 bases lay between the germline ends. The CDR3 is 15 residues long. Looked up from germline, CDR1 is SGHRS and CDR2 is YFSETQ. CDR3 DNA: TGCGCCAGCAGCTTGGTGGGATTAGTGGGTGAAAAACTGTTTTTT. Translating it yields CASSLVGLVGEKLFF.

Many counts were recorded for this clonotype. The chain recombines TRBV12-3 or TRBV12-4 with TRBJ2-1; D is ambiguous. V lost 5 bases, J lost 7 bases, and 18 bases lay in between. The CDR3 extends over 15 amino acids. The CDR3 region has the DNA TGTGCCAGCAGTGGCCCTCGGATACCTGGTAATGAGCAGTTCTTC. This sequence encodes CASSGPRIPGNEQFF.